This T cell receptor beta chain was identified in a study of technical replicates of blood from a few donors. The CDR3 covers 18 residues. Germline loops: CDR1 PRHDT, CDR2 FYEKMQ (reference sequence). Trimming removed 4 bases from V and 4 bases from J, with 24 bases in between. The table came from immunoSEQ multiplex PCR; TCRdb's copy has only in-frame clones and leaves some out. This sample has around 10,000 clones, with roughly 94% found just once. The receptor was derived from a human donor in good health. Sample: PBMCs. V and J are TRBV13 and TRBJ2-3; a weak D match, TRBD2 (6 bases). This CDR3 reads CASSSLVPSREWSDTQYF. As DNA, the CDR3 is TGTGCCAGCAGCTCTTTAGTGCCCTCTCGGGAGTGGTCAGATACGCAGTATTTT.